Below are 6 T cell receptor beta chains sequenced from a single sample in a study of shared clonotypes between healthy human individuals. Libraries were prepared by immunoSEQ multiplex PCR; TCRdb keeps only in-frame clonotypes and omits some of them. Of approximately 2,200,000 clones in the sample, 85% to 95% are singletons; the top ten hold more than 1.5%. Selected positively for CCR7 and CD45RO-negative, naive CD8 cells excluded terminally differentiated effector memory CD45RA+ cells. Specimen: naive CD8+ T cells from PBMCs. The source of these receptors is a man aged 18 to 35 in good health. Some clones in this sample may be carry-over from other donors' samples.

The chain employs TRBV9 and TRBJ2-5; 7 nucleotides match TRBD2. Looked up from germline, CDR1 is SGDLS and CDR2 is YYNGEE. V lost 0 bases and J lost 5; bases outside the gene matches: 10. The CDR3 is 16 amino acids. The DNA of the CDR3 is TGTGCCAGCAGCGTAGATGGGGCGGGAGCGCGGGAGACCCAGTACTTC. Amino acids: CASSVDGAGARETQYF.

V and J are TRBV7-9 and TRBJ2-1, with D perhaps TRBD1 (6 bases). CDR3 length: 15 amino acids. V shed 0 bases and J shed 2 bases, with 8 bases lying between them. Germline assignment: CDR1 SEHNR and CDR2 FQNEAQ (reference sequence). The CDR3 reads CASSLARGTYNEQFF. CDR3 nucleotide sequence: TGTGCCAGCAGCTTAGCCAGGGGAACCTACAATGAGCAGTTCTTC.

The CDR3 region has the DNA TGTGCCAGTAGTATCTGGACCGATCTTTATAGCAATCAGCCCCAGCATTTT. Its protein product is CASSIWTDLYSNQPQHF. The rearrangement links TRBV19 to TRBJ1-5; D is unresolved. The V end lost 3 bases, the J end lost 0 bases, and 15 bases lay between the germline ends. Germline V gene sequence: CDR1 LNHDA, CDR2 SQIVND (reference sequence). The CDR3 runs 17 residues.

This chain joins TRBV10-3 and TRBJ1-2, with 9 bases matching TRBD1. This CDR3 contains 16 residues. CDR1 and CDR2 from the germline V gene are ENHRY and SYGVKD. The V segment lost 0 bases and the J segment 4 bases; nucleotides outside the gene matches: 6. For the CDR3, the DNA is TGTGCCATCAGTGAGTCGATAGGACAGGGGTCCTATGGCTACACCTTC. This sequence encodes CAISESIGQGSYGYTF.

The rearrangement uses TRBV27 and TRBJ2-7, with D possibly being TRBD2 (7 bases). V was shortened by 8 bases and J by 7 bases, with 15 bases between the two germline ends. CDR3 size: 12 residues. The germline CDR1 and CDR2 sequences are MNHEY and SMNVEV (reference sequence). The DNA of the CDR3 is TGTGCCAGCTGGGAGGGGGTTGGGGAGCAGTACTTC. This encodes CASWEGVGEQYF.

The chain carries TRBV7-9 and TRBJ2-7, with 8 nucleotides matching TRBD2. The V gene end was trimmed by 5 bases and the J gene end by 2 bases; junction bases not matched to a gene: 8. CDR3 length: 15 residues. CDR1 is SEHNR and CDR2 is FQNEAQ in the germline V gene (reference sequence). CDR3 region: CASSKGAGVTYEQYF. DNA for the CDR3: TGTGCCAGCAGCAAAGGAGCGGGAGTCACCTACGAGCAGTACTTC.